This passage covers 13 T cell receptor beta chains from one sample sequenced in a study of blood T cells in healthy people across ages. Then a second PCR, running roughly 7 to 12 cycles, was carried out with a sample-barcoded 5' primer and a J-beta primer mix. TCRdb recomputed calls from the 5' RACE reads with MiXCR, one row per CDR3 protein. The data contain about 780,000 distinct CDR3 sequences, about 42% of them singletons. The source material was blood. Receptor source: a man at least 80 years old in good health.

This clonotype has ten or more counts. This sequence joins TRBV29-1 and TRBJ2-7, with a weak D call TRBD1 (5 bases). The V end was cut by 7 bases, the J end by 4 bases, with 23 bases between. The CDR3 runs 15 residues. Germline V gives CDR1 SQVTM, CDR2 ANQGSEA. CDR3 sequence (DNA): TGCAGCGCTACAGGTCCCCAGCTAGTCTCGTACGAGCAGTACTTC. Its translation is CSATGPQLVSYEQYF.

This chain uses TRBV20-1 with TRBJ2-5; D is perhaps TRBD2 (6 bases). The CDR3 is 12 residues long. V lost 5 bases and J lost 5, with 12 bases in between. Germline V CDR1 and CDR2: DFQATT, SNEGSKA (reference sequence). The CDR3 spells CSAASERETQYF. CDR3 coding DNA: TGCAGTGCTGCTAGCGAGAGGGAGACCCAGTACTTC.

The genes are TRBV6-6 and TRBJ2-3; 9 bases map to TRBD2. The CDR3 spans 15 residues. With 7 bases clipped from V and 5 bases from J, the junction kept 10 bases outside the gene matches. The germline CDR1 and CDR2 sequences are MNHNY and SVGAGI (reference sequence). This CDR3 reads CASIDGLAGLDTQYF. In DNA form, the CDR3 reads TGTGCCAGCATCGACGGTCTAGCGGGATTAGATACGCAGTATTTT.

V usage is TRBV15 and J usage is TRBJ2-1; D is unclear. Germline lookup yields CDR1 LNHNV and CDR2 YYDKDF (reference sequence). The CDR3 is 16 amino acids. The V end was cut by 0 bases, the J end by 3 bases, with 12 bases between. The CDR3 is CATSRDSISLYNEQFF. The CDR3, as DNA: TGTGCCACCAGCAGAGATTCTATCAGCCTCTACAATGAGCAGTTCTTC.

This clonotype has just one count. The chain combines TRBV9 with TRBJ2-1, with 8 nucleotides matching TRBD2. V gave up 4 bases and J gave up 8 bases; unmatched junction bases: 11. The germline V gene has CDR1 SGDLS and CDR2 YYNGEE. The CDR3 runs to 15 residues. CDR3 nucleotide sequence: TGTGCCAGCAGCACAACCGGGACTAGGCAGGATGAGCAGTTCTTC. It encodes CASSTTGTRQDEQFF.

The chain couples TRBV28 to TRBJ1-6; D is possibly TRBD1 (6 bases). Germline values: CDR1 MDHEN, CDR2 SYDVKM. V was shortened by 6 bases and J by 5 bases, with 11 bases between the two germline ends. The CDR3 has 14 amino acids. CDR3: CASRQGGHNSPLHF. CDR3 in DNA: TGTGCCAGCAGACAGGGAGGGCATAATTCACCCCTCCACTTT.

In its sample, this clonotype was seen once. The V gene is TRBV11-3, the J gene TRBJ1-4, with D unclear. Germline V gene data show CDR1 as SGHNT and CDR2 as YENEEA. Trimming shortened V by 1 base and J by 8 bases, and 20 bases separated the two germline ends. The CDR3 contains 17 residues. CDR3 DNA: TGTGCCAGCAGCTTAGGTTCGGTATACACACCGGAGGAAAAACTGTTTTTT. Translating gives CASSLGSVYTPEEKLFF.

As regards this clonotype: Compared with germline, one end of the junction differs, possibly owing to a read error. The chain employs TRBV5-5 and TRBJ1-1; 9 nucleotides agree with TRBD1. The V gene's germline CDR1 is SGHKS and CDR2 YYEKEE (reference sequence). There are 17 residues in the CDR3. Here the CDR3 reads CACSLVQGAGWYTEAFF. DNA for the CDR3: TGTGCCTGCAGCTTGGTACAGGGGGCCGGGTGGTACACTGAAGCTTTCTTT.

This clonotype was seen ten or more times. The rearrangement joins TRBV29-1 to TRBJ2-1; 7 bases are a match to TRBD2. The length of the CDR3 is 16 residues. V was pared by 2 bases and J by 4 bases, with 11 bases of the junction left unmatched. CDR1 is SQVTM and CDR2 is ANQGSEA in the germline V gene. The CDR3 is CSVEMGGESLYNEQFF. CDR3 nucleotide sequence: TGCAGCGTTGAAATGGGGGGGGAGAGCCTATACAATGAGCAGTTCTTC.

V and J are TRBV6-2 or TRBV6-3 and TRBJ2-5; unclear D gene. Trimming left V 6 bases short and J 5 bases short, with 16 bases between. The CDR3 contains 14 residues. The germline V gene encodes CDR1 MNHEY and CDR2 SVGEGT. The CDR3: CASSPVRAKETQYF. The DNA for the CDR3 is TGTGCCAGCAGCCCCGTTCGGGCCAAGGAGACCCAGTACTTC.

The chain is built from TRBV29-1 and TRBJ1-2; D call uncertain. With 1 base removed from V and 2 bases from J, the gap between germline ends came to 11 bases. Germline loops: CDR1 SQVTM, CDR2 ANQGSEA. CDR3 length: 14 residues. DNA of the CDR3: TGCAGCGTTGAAGTAAGCGGGCAGAACTATGGCTACACCTTC. Its translation: CSVEVSGQNYGYTF.

This clonotype was counted a few times. The chain recombines TRBV12-3 or TRBV12-4 with TRBJ2-3; possibly TRBD2 for D (6 bases). Trimming pared 7 bases from V and 3 bases from J, leaving 8 bases between. The CDR3 sequence is 12 residues long. For the CDR3, the DNA is TGTGCCAGCACCGGGGGAACAGATACGCAGTATTTT. Translating it yields CASTGGTDTQYF.

The chain carries TRBV7-2 and TRBJ2-7; 10 bases align to TRBD2. CDR3 length: 15 residues. The V and J ends lost 3 bases and 4 bases, in that order; junction bases with no gene match: 6. Germline lookup yields CDR1 SGHTA and CDR2 FQGNSA. The CDR3, as DNA: TGTGCCAGCAGCTTGAGGCTAGCGGGAGTTTACGAGCAGTACTTC. Its protein product is CASSLRLAGVYEQYF.